The 6 T cell receptor beta chains below all came from one sample that was sequenced in a study of cytomegalovirus exposure and HLA in healthy donors. The PCR used 60 Vbeta and 13 Jbeta primers. The protocol was immunoSEQ multiplex PCR, while the TCRdb copy is restricted to in-frame clones and leaves out a portion. The table lists 75,000 to 90,000 clones, roughly 63% of them singletons. The sequenced material came from PBMCs. Every receptor here comes from a woman in her thirties or forties in good health and CMV-seropositive.

The rearrangement links TRBV4-3 to TRBJ1-1, with TRBD1 as a possible D gene (5 bases). V lost 1 base, J lost 11 bases, and 14 bases lay in between. Per germline, CDR1 LGHNA and CDR2 YSLEER. The length of the CDR3 is 13 residues. DNA of the CDR3: TGCGCCAGCAGCCAAGGTAGGGGTAGGCTCGCTTTCTTT. This translates into CASSQGRGRLAFF.

This clone appeared a few times. The rearrangement uses TRBV28 and TRBJ1-2; 9 positions agree with TRBD1. The CDR3 covers 14 residues. Germline CDR1 and CDR2: MDHEN and SYDVKM. Losses at the gene ends were 6 bases for V and 8 bases for J; bases not matched to a gene: 10. This CDR3 reads CASRATQGARGYTF. DNA of the CDR3: TGTGCCAGCAGGGCCACACAGGGGGCTCGGGGCTACACCTTC.

This clone showed up just a few times. The DNA of the CDR3 is TGTGCCAGCAGGCGGGGGCCGGACACTGAAGCTTTCTTT. Translating it yields CASRRGPDTEAFF. This sequence joins TRBV7-2 and TRBJ1-1; maybe TRBD1 (6 bases). This CDR3 has 13 residues. Between the trimmed V and J ends, which lost 6 bases and 3 bases, there was a span of 11 bases. Germline V gives CDR1 SGHTA, CDR2 FQGNSA.

This clone was seen once. This chain links TRBV5-1 with TRBJ2-3; 7 nucleotides match TRBD1. The CDR3 spans 14 residues. Germline loops: CDR1 SGHRS, CDR2 YFSETQ. V was pared by 4 bases and J by 7 bases, with 9 bases of the junction left unmatched. The CDR3 reads CASSMGQTENTQYF. The CDR3 DNA sequence: TGCGCCAGCAGCATGGGACAGACCGAAAATACGCAGTATTTT.

The chain couples TRBV9 to TRBJ2-2; D is undetermined. This CDR3 is 16 amino acids long. Germline lookup yields CDR1 SGDLS and CDR2 YYNGEE. The germline V and J ends were trimmed by 0 bases and 4 bases, with 13 bases remaining between them. CDR3 region: CASSVDRRTTTGELFF. In DNA, the CDR3 is TGTGCCAGCAGCGTAGATAGGCGTACTACCACCGGGGAGCTGTTTTTT.

The sample holds a few counts of this clone. This chain joins TRBV5-4 and TRBJ2-1; possibly TRBD2 for D (6 bases). Between the trimmed V and J ends, which lost 1 base and 8 bases, there was a span of 10 bases. In germline, CDR1 is SGHNT, CDR2 YYREEE (reference sequence). This CDR3 has 13 residues. The CDR3 DNA follows: TGTGCCAGCAGCTTGTACGGAGGGGATGAGCAGTTCTTC. It encodes CASSLYGGDEQFF. Together with reference TRBV5-4 and TRBJ2-1, the CDR3 gives the full variable domain: ETGVTQSPTHLIKTRGQQVTLRCSSQSGHNTVSWYQQALGQGPQFIFQYYREEENGRGNFPPRFSGLQFPNYSSELNVNALELDDSALYLCASSLYGGDEQFFGPGTRLTVL.